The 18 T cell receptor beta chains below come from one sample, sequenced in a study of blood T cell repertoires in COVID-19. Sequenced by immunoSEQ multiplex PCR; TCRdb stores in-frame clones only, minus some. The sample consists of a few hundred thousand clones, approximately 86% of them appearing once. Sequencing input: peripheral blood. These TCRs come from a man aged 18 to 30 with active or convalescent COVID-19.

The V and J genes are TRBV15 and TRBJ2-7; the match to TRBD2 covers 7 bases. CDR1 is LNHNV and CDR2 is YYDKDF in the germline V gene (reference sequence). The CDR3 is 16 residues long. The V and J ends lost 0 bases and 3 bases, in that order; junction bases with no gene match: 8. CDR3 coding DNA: TGTGCCACCAGCAGAGATATTGGGGGGGACCTCTACGAGCAGTACTTC. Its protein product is CATSRDIGGDLYEQYF.

The DNA of the CDR3 is TGTGCCAGCAGCTTAGCTTACGAGACATATGAGCAGTTCTTC. Its translation is CASSLAYETYEQFF. The chain carries TRBV7-2 and TRBJ2-1; D is undetermined. Germline CDR1 and CDR2: SGHTA and FQGNSA. V lost 0 bases and J lost 8, with 11 bases in between. The CDR3 contains 14 residues.

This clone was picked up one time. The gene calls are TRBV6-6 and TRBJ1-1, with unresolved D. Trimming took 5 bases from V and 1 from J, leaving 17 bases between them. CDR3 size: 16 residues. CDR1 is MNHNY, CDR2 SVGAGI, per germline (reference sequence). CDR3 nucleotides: TGTGCCAGCAGTGCCGGGTCCTTACCGAGGAACACTGAAGCTTTCTTT. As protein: CASSAGSLPRNTEAFF.

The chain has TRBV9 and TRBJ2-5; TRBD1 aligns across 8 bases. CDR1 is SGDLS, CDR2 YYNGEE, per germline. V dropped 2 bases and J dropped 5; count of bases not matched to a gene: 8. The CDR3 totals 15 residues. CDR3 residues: CASSVRTGPAETQYF. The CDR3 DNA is TGTGCCAGCAGCGTTAGGACAGGGCCGGCGGAGACCCAGTACTTC.

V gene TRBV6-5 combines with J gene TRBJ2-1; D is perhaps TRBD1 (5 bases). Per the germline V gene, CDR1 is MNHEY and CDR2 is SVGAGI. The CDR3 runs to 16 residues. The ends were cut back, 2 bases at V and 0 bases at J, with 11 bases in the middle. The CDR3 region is CASSYMTEGSYNEQFF. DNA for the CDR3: TGTGCCAGCAGTTACATGACAGAAGGCTCCTACAATGAGCAGTTCTTC.

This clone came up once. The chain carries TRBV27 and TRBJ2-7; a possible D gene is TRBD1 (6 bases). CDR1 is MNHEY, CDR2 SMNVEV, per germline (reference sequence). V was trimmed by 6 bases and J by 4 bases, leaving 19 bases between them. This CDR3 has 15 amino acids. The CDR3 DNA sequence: TGTGCCAGCAGCCCACTACAGGGAATAACATACGAGCAGTACTTC. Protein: CASSPLQGITYEQYF.

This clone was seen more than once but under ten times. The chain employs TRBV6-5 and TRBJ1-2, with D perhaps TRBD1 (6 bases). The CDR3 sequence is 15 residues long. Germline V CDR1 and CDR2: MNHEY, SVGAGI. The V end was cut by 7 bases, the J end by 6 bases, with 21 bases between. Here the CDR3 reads CASTITGTRPHGYTF. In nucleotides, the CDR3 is TGTGCCAGCACCATAACGGGGACAAGGCCCCATGGCTACACCTTC.

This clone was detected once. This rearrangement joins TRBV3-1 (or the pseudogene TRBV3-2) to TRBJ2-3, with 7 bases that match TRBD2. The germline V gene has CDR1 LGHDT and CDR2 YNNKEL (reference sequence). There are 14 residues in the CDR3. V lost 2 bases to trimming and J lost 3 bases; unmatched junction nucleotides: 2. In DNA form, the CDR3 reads TGTGCCAGCAGCCAAAGCGGGGAGACAGATACGCAGTATTTT. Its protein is CASSQSGETDTQYF.

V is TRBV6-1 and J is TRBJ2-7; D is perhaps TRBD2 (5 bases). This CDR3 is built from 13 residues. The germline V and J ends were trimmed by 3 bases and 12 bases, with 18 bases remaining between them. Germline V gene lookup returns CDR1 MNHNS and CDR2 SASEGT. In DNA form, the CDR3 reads TGTGCCAGCAGTGATTCGAGGGCGGACTTACGGTACTTC. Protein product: CASSDSRADLRYF.

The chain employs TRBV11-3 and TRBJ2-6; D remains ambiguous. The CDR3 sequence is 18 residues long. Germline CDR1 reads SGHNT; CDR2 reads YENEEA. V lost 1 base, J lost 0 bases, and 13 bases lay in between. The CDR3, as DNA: TGTGCCAGCAGCTTAGTCCAGGCCGATAGCTCTGGGGCCAACGTCCTGACTTTC. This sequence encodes CASSLVQADSSGANVLTF.

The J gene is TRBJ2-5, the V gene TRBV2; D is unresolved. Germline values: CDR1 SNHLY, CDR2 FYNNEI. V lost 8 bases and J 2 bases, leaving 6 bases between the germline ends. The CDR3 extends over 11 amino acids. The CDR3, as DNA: TGTGCCAGCCTCTCTCAAGAGACCCAGTACTTC. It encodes CASLSQETQYF.

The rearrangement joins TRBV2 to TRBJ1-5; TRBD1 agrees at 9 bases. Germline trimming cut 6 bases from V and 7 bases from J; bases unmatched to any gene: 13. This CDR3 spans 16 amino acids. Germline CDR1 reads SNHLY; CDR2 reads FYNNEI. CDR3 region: CASSAPGTGLGQPQHF. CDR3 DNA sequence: TGTGCCAGCAGCGCACCCGGGACAGGGTTAGGGCAGCCCCAGCATTTT.

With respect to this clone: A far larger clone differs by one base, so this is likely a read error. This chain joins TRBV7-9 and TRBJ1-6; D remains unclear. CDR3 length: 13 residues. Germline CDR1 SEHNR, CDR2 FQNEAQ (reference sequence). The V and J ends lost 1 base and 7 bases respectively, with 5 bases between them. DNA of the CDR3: TGTGCCAGCAGCTTAGACACGAATTCACCCCTCCACTTT. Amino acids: CASSLDTNSPLHF.

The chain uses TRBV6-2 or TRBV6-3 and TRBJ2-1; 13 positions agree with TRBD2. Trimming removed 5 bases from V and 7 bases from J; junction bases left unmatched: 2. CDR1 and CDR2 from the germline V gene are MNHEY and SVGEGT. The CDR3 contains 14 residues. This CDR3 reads CASSGTSGNNEQFF. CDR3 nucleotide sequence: TGTGCCAGCAGTGGGACTAGCGGGAATAATGAGCAGTTCTTC.

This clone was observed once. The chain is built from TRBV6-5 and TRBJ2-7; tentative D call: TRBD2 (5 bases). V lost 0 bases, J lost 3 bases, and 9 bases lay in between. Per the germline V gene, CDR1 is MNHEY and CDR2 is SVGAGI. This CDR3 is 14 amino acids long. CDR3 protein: CASSYSAGGYEQYF. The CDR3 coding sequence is TGTGCCAGCAGTTACTCCGCAGGAGGCTACGAGCAGTACTTC.

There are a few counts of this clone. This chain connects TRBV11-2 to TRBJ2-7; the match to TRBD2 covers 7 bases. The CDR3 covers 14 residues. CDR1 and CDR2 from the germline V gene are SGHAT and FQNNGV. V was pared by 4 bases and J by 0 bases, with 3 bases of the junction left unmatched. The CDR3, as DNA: TGTGCCAGCAGCTCCCAGCGGGACTCCTACGAGCAGTACTTC. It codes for CASSSQRDSYEQYF.

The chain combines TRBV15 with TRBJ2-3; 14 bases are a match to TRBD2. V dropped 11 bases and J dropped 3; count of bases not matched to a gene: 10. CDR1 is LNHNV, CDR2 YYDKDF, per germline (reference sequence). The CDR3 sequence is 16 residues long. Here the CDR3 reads CASAPGLAGGTDTQYF. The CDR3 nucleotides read TGTGCCTCCGCCCCCGGACTAGCGGGAGGTACAGATACGCAGTATTTT.

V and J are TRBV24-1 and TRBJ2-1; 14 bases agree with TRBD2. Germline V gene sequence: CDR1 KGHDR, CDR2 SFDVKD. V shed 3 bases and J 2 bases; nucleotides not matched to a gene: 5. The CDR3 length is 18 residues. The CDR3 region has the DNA TGTGCCACCAGTGATGATGGGACTAGCGGGAGTACCTACAATGAGCAGTTCTTC. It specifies CATSDDGTSGSTYNEQFF.